Listed below are T cell receptor beta chains from one sample, sequenced in a study. The assay was immunoSEQ multiplex PCR, and TCRdb's table has in-frame clones only and misses some. This table holds approximately 50,000 clones, more than 85% found once. Sequenced material: PBMCs. Receptors originate from a middle-aged man with rheumatoid arthritis. Each CDR3 is given with its conserved first and last residue. Fields, in order: J gene, V gene, clone size, D gene, CDR3 DNA, CDR3 protein. The D gene is left open where the match is weak. Clone size appears in some rows only: once, few, many, or a class for an expanded clone.

j_call: TRBJ2-2
v_call: TRBV7-9
clone_size: -
d_call: TRBD1
cdr3_nt: TGTGCCAGCAGCCCCAGACAGGGTGACACCGGGGAGCTGTTTTTT
cdr3_aa: CASSPRQGDTGELFF

j_call: TRBJ1-2
v_call: TRBV3-1/TRBV3-2
clone_size: -
d_call: TRBD1
cdr3_nt: TGTGCCAGCAGCCCGGACAGGGTTGGCTATGGCTACACCTTC
cdr3_aa: CASSPDRVGYGYTF

j_call: TRBJ2-5
v_call: TRBV4-3
clone_size: -
d_call: TRBD2
cdr3_nt: TGCGCCAGCAGCCAAGGCGTAAGGAACAGCGGGATCCAAGAGACCCAGTACTTC
cdr3_aa: CASSQGVRNSGIQETQYF

j_call: TRBJ2-1
v_call: TRBV10-3
clone_size: -
d_call: TRBD2
cdr3_nt: TGTGCCATCAGTGATAGCGGGGGGGCCAGTGAGCAGTTCTTC
cdr3_aa: CAISDSGGASEQFF

j_call: TRBJ1-5
v_call: TRBV28
clone_size: -
d_call: -
cdr3_nt: TGTGCCAGCAGTCTCAGGGGTGGTATAGGTCAGCCCCAGCATTTT
cdr3_aa: CASSLRGGIGQPQHF

j_call: TRBJ1-2
v_call: TRBV5-1
clone_size: once
d_call: -
cdr3_nt: TGCGCCAGCAGCACGGACAGTTTTTCCCGCTATGGCTACACCTTC
cdr3_aa: CASSTDSFSRYGYTF

j_call: TRBJ2-7
v_call: TRBV29-1
clone_size: -
d_call: TRBD1
cdr3_nt: TGCAGCGCCTCCGACAGGGCCTACGAGCAGTACTTC
cdr3_aa: CSASDRAYEQYF

j_call: TRBJ2-7
v_call: TRBV24-1
clone_size: few
d_call: TRBD2
cdr3_nt: TGTGCCACCAGACTAGCGGGGGGGAGGGAGCAGTACTTC
cdr3_aa: CATRLAGGREQYF

j_call: TRBJ2-5
v_call: TRBV24-1
clone_size: -
d_call: -
cdr3_nt: TGTGCCACCAGTGATTTGGGGGGGCTTGAGACCCAGTACTTC
cdr3_aa: CATSDLGGLETQYF

j_call: TRBJ1-5
v_call: TRBV29-1
clone_size: -
d_call: -
cdr3_nt: TGCAGCGTTGAACAGGGGACGTCGGGGCCCCAGCATTTT
cdr3_aa: CSVEQGTSGPQHF

j_call: TRBJ1-4
v_call: TRBV30
clone_size: -
d_call: -
cdr3_nt: TGTGCCTGGAGCCGCAAGGGGGAGCGGGGCGAAAAACTGTTTTTT
cdr3_aa: CAWSRKGERGEKLFF

j_call: TRBJ2-6
v_call: TRBV15
clone_size: -
d_call: -
cdr3_nt: TGTGCCACCAGCAGTCCGCGGCACTGGGCCAACGTCCTGACTTTC
cdr3_aa: CATSSPRHWANVLTF

j_call: TRBJ2-2
v_call: TRBV18
clone_size: medium-sized
d_call: TRBD2
cdr3_nt: TGTGCCAGCTCCGGGACTAGCGGGAGTACGGATACCGGGGAGCTGTTTTTT
cdr3_aa: CASSGTSGSTDTGELFF

j_call: TRBJ2-7
v_call: TRBV27
clone_size: -
d_call: TRBD2
cdr3_nt: TGTGCCAGCAGCCCGGGACTAGCGGTTTACGAGCAGTACTTC
cdr3_aa: CASSPGLAVYEQYF

j_call: TRBJ2-1
v_call: TRBV7-8
clone_size: -
d_call: -
cdr3_nt: TGTGCCAGCAGCTCCCCCGTTGCCGGGTACGAGCAGTTCTTC
cdr3_aa: CASSSPVAGYEQFF

j_call: TRBJ1-6
v_call: TRBV5-1
clone_size: once
d_call: TRBD1
cdr3_nt: TGCGCCAGCAGCTCCGGGACAGGGAATTCACCCCTCCACTTT
cdr3_aa: CASSSGTGNSPLHF

j_call: TRBJ2-1
v_call: TRBV18
clone_size: once
d_call: -
cdr3_nt: TGTGCCAGCTCACCACAGGCTGACAATGAGCAGTTCTTC
cdr3_aa: CASSPQADNEQFF

j_call: TRBJ2-3
v_call: TRBV6-2/TRBV6-3
clone_size: -
d_call: TRBD2
cdr3_nt: TGTGCCAGCAGTTACTCCCGAGCTAGCGGGAGCTCAGATACGCAGTATTTT
cdr3_aa: CASSYSRASGSSDTQYF

j_call: TRBJ1-4
v_call: TRBV6-5
clone_size: -
d_call: TRBD1
cdr3_nt: TGTGCCAGCAGTCTGGACAGGGGGCGTGAAAAACTGTTTTTT
cdr3_aa: CASSLDRGREKLFF

j_call: TRBJ1-1
v_call: TRBV4-3
clone_size: -
d_call: -
cdr3_nt: TGCGCCAGCAGCCTAACGCCGGGGGGTATTTCGACTGAAGCTTTCTTT
cdr3_aa: CASSLTPGGISTEAFF

j_call: TRBJ1-5
v_call: TRBV18
clone_size: -
d_call: -
cdr3_nt: TGTGCCAGCTCACCAGCGGCGGGTAGCAATCAGCCCCAGCATTTT
cdr3_aa: CASSPAAGSNQPQHF

j_call: TRBJ1-1
v_call: TRBV30
clone_size: -
d_call: -
cdr3_nt: TGTGCCTGGAGTGTAAGGGTGAACACTGAAGCTTTCTTT
cdr3_aa: CAWSVRVNTEAFF

j_call: TRBJ2-7
v_call: TRBV6-2/TRBV6-3
clone_size: -
d_call: -
cdr3_nt: TGTGCCAGCAGCGACTGGGGGGACACCCTCGAGCAGTACTTC
cdr3_aa: CASSDWGDTLEQYF

j_call: TRBJ2-7
v_call: TRBV18
clone_size: -
d_call: TRBD2
cdr3_nt: TGTGCCAGCTCACGACGGGAGGCCGCCTACGAGCAGTACTTC
cdr3_aa: CASSRREAAYEQYF

j_call: TRBJ1-1
v_call: TRBV4-2
clone_size: -
d_call: -
cdr3_nt: TGTGCCACCTCTGCCGGGGGTCTCGTCGAAGCTTTCTTT
cdr3_aa: CATSAGGLVEAFF

j_call: TRBJ2-4
v_call: TRBV5-4
clone_size: -
d_call: -
cdr3_nt: TGTGCCAGCAGCTTGGGGACAGCGATAGCCAAAAACATTCAGTACTTC
cdr3_aa: CASSLGTAIAKNIQYF

j_call: TRBJ2-5
v_call: TRBV5-1
clone_size: -
d_call: -
cdr3_nt: TGCGCCAGCAGCTCGAGGGAGACCCAGTACTTC
cdr3_aa: CASSSRETQYF

j_call: TRBJ2-1
v_call: TRBV24-1
clone_size: -
d_call: -
cdr3_nt: TGTGCCACCAGTGATGTTCCGGGACAAGACGATGAGCAGTTCTTC
cdr3_aa: CATSDVPGQDDEQFF

j_call: TRBJ2-2
v_call: TRBV6-5
clone_size: once
d_call: TRBD1
cdr3_nt: TGTGCCAGCCTGTGGGCAGGGGGACCCGGGGAGCTGTTTTTT
cdr3_aa: CASLWAGGPGELFF

j_call: TRBJ2-5
v_call: TRBV18
clone_size: -
d_call: -
cdr3_nt: TGTGCCAGCTCACCAAGTAGCGTAGGGGAGACCCAGTACTTC
cdr3_aa: CASSPSSVGETQYF

j_call: TRBJ2-7
v_call: TRBV5-1
clone_size: -
d_call: TRBD1
cdr3_nt: TGCGCCAGCAGCAGGAGGACAGGGGCCGCCGGGGGCGACTACGAGCAGTACTTC
cdr3_aa: CASSRRTGAAGGDYEQYF

j_call: TRBJ1-1
v_call: TRBV7-2
clone_size: -
d_call: -
cdr3_nt: TGTGCCAGCAGCCCGTCGCCAGGCTTGAACACTGAAGCTTTCTTT
cdr3_aa: CASSPSPGLNTEAFF

j_call: TRBJ1-2
v_call: TRBV7-2
clone_size: once
d_call: -
cdr3_nt: TGTGCCAGCAGGTGGGCCGCCAACTATGGCTACACCTTC
cdr3_aa: CASRWAANYGYTF

j_call: TRBJ1-4
v_call: TRBV3-1/TRBV3-2
clone_size: -
d_call: TRBD1
cdr3_nt: TGTGCCAGCAGCCAAGAAGGGAGGGGGCGGACTAATGAAAAACTGTTTTTT
cdr3_aa: CASSQEGRGRTNEKLFF

j_call: TRBJ2-1
v_call: TRBV6-5
clone_size: once
d_call: -
cdr3_nt: TGTGCCAGCAGTTACAGCAGGGATTCCTACAATGAGCAGTTCTTC
cdr3_aa: CASSYSRDSYNEQFF

j_call: TRBJ2-2
v_call: TRBV9
clone_size: -
d_call: TRBD2
cdr3_nt: TGTGCCAGCAGCCCGCGACTAGCGGACACCGGGGAGCTGTTTTTT
cdr3_aa: CASSPRLADTGELFF

j_call: TRBJ1-2
v_call: TRBV7-3
clone_size: -
d_call: -
cdr3_nt: TGTGCCAGCAGCTTCGGGGGCAGTGGCTACACCTTC
cdr3_aa: CASSFGGSGYTF

j_call: TRBJ2-3
v_call: TRBV7-2
clone_size: once
d_call: TRBD2
cdr3_nt: TGTGCCAGCAGCTCGACTAGCGGTGCCCGGGCAGATACGCAGTATTTT
cdr3_aa: CASSSTSGARADTQYF

j_call: TRBJ1-3
v_call: TRBV19
clone_size: -
d_call: -
cdr3_nt: TGTGCCAGTAGTCCATGGACGGTGAGGGCTGGAAACACCATATATTTT
cdr3_aa: CASSPWTVRAGNTIYF

j_call: TRBJ1-2
v_call: TRBV7-2
clone_size: -
d_call: -
cdr3_nt: TGTGCCAGCAGCTCGGGGGGGCGGAACTATGGCTACACCTTC
cdr3_aa: CASSSGGRNYGYTF

j_call: TRBJ1-1
v_call: TRBV3-1/TRBV3-2
clone_size: -
d_call: TRBD1
cdr3_nt: TGTGCCAGCAGCCAAGACAGGGGGTACACTGAAGCTTTCTTT
cdr3_aa: CASSQDRGYTEAFF

j_call: TRBJ2-1
v_call: TRBV3-1/TRBV3-2
clone_size: -
d_call: -
cdr3_nt: TGTGCCAGCAGCGCGGCGAGTCCCAATTCCGACAATGAGCAGTTCTTC
cdr3_aa: CASSAASPNSDNEQFF

j_call: TRBJ2-1
v_call: TRBV27
clone_size: -
d_call: TRBD1
cdr3_nt: TGTGCCAGCAGTTTATATGGGACAGGGACCAACAATGAGCAGTTCTTC
cdr3_aa: CASSLYGTGTNNEQFF

j_call: TRBJ1-5
v_call: TRBV27
clone_size: -
d_call: -
cdr3_nt: TGTGCCAGCAGTTTATCGGTGGATAGCAATCAGCCCCAGCATTTT
cdr3_aa: CASSLSVDSNQPQHF

j_call: TRBJ2-7
v_call: TRBV19
clone_size: -
d_call: -
cdr3_nt: TGTGCCAGTAGTATAGTGCGACAGCTCTACGAGCAGTACTTC
cdr3_aa: CASSIVRQLYEQYF